What follows are 27 T cell receptor beta chains derived from one specimen sequenced in a study of cytomegalovirus exposure and HLA in healthy donors. It was with 60 Vbeta and 13 Jbeta primers that the PCR ran. The table came from immunoSEQ multiplex PCR; TCRdb's copy has only in-frame clones and leaves some out. The sample holds roughly 190,000 clones, approximately 87% seen once. Sequencing was performed on PBMCs. These receptor sequences come from a man aged 30-40 years in good health and CMV-seronegative.

V usage is TRBV2 and J usage is TRBJ2-7; D is undetermined. The CDR3 sequence is 14 residues long. Per germline, CDR1 SNHLY and CDR2 FYNNEI. The V end was cut by 0 bases, the J end by 0 bases, with 6 bases between. CDR3 amino acids: CASSEAPSSYEQYF. The CDR3 DNA reads TGTGCCAGCAGTGAAGCGCCGAGCTCCTACGAGCAGTACTTC.

This clone has only one observation. The chain links TRBV21-1 to TRBJ1-1; the DNA was not used to check the table's D call, TRBD1. TRBV21-1 is noted as a pseudogene. The CDR3 runs 18 residues. The chain's CDR3 is CASSKLLGRGREKTEAFF. The CDR3 DNA is TGTGCCAGCAGCAAACTCTTGGGCAGGGGGCGCGAGAAGACTGAAGCTTTCTTT.

In this sample, this clone turned up a few times. V and J are TRBV28 and TRBJ1-6, with 7 bases matching TRBD1. V dropped 9 bases and J dropped 8; count of bases not matched to a gene: 7. Germline CDR1 and CDR2: MDHEN and SYDVKM. The CDR3 extends over 13 amino acids. The CDR3 loop reads CASLQGLDSPLHF. The CDR3 DNA sequence: TGTGCCAGTCTACAGGGGTTGGATTCACCCCTCCACTTT.

The chain carries TRBV18 and TRBJ1-6; 9 nucleotides align to TRBD1. Germline trimming cut 4 bases from V and 8 bases from J; bases unmatched to any gene: 12. The CDR3 is 17 residues long. Per the germline V gene, CDR1 is KGHSH and CDR2 is LQKENI. DNA of the CDR3: TGTGCCAGCTCACTCCGACTGGGACAGGGTTTCCATTCACCCCTCCACTTT. Translation: CASSLRLGQGFHSPLHF.

The rearrangement uses TRBV7-2 and TRBJ2-3; weak D call: TRBD1 (5 bases). V was trimmed by 5 bases and J by 5 bases, leaving 23 bases between them. Germline CDR1 and CDR2: SGHTA and FQGNSA. The CDR3 spans 17 residues. This chain's CDR3 is CASSPPIDRRVRDTQYF. CDR3 coding DNA: TGTGCCAGCAGCCCGCCGATCGACAGAAGGGTCAGAGATACGCAGTATTTT.

V gene TRBV7-8 combines with J gene TRBJ2-1, with 11 positions matching TRBD2. Germline trimming cut 5 bases from V and 10 bases from J; bases unmatched to any gene: 16. The CDR3 consists of 17 residues. Germline loops: CDR1 SGHVS, CDR2 FQNEAQ. CDR3 bases: TGTGCCAGCAGCGCCGGTACTAGCGGGGGTCCCTTCGGGGAGCAGTTCTTC. Protein product: CASSAGTSGGPFGEQFF.

V gene TRBV7-2 combines with J gene TRBJ1-6; TRBD1 is a possible D gene (5 bases). The CDR3 loop spans 17 amino acids. Trimming took 2 bases from V and 8 from J, leaving 19 bases between them. CDR1 is SGHTA, CDR2 FQGNSA, per germline. CDR3 residues: CASSLYRRVEGHSPLHF. CDR3 bases: TGTGCCAGCAGCTTATATCGGAGGGTTGAGGGGCATTCACCCCTCCACTTT.

The rearrangement uses TRBV5-1 and TRBJ2-5; D possibly corresponds to TRBD1 (6 bases). Germline V gene sequence: CDR1 SGHRS, CDR2 YFSETQ. This CDR3 has 13 amino acids. The V end was cut by 4 bases, the J end by 5 bases, with 12 bases between. The CDR3 region is CASSPLDRETQYF. DNA of the CDR3: TGCGCCAGCAGCCCCCTCGACAGGGAGACCCAGTACTTC.

The chain has TRBV7-2 and TRBJ1-4; D not certain. The CDR3 covers 16 residues. The germline V and J ends were trimmed by 5 bases and 4 bases, with 17 bases remaining between them. Germline CDR1 is SGHTA and CDR2 is FQGNSA. The CDR3 here is CASSERRRAGNEKLFF. DNA for the CDR3: TGTGCCAGCAGCGAACGACGGAGGGCGGGTAATGAAAAACTGTTTTTT. Variable domain in full (rest from reference TRBV7-2 and TRBJ1-4): GAGVSQSPSNKVTEKGKDVELRCDPISGHTALYWYRQSLGQGLEFLIYFQGNSAPDKSGLPSDRFSAERTGGSVSTLTIQRTQQEDSAVYLCASSERRRAGNEKLFFGSGTQLSVL.

J is TRBJ2-1 and V is TRBV6-5, with D perhaps TRBD2 (6 bases). This CDR3 region has 16 residues. Deletions cut 2 bases from V and 8 bases from J, with 19 bases between. The germline gives CDR1 MNHEY, CDR2 SVGAGI. DNA for the CDR3: TGTGCCAGCAGTTACAGAGGGCGGGGTCCTGGGGATGAGCAGTTCTTC. It yields the protein CASSYRGRGPGDEQFF.

The gene calls are TRBV7-2 and TRBJ2-1, with TRBD1 as a possible D gene (5 bases). This CDR3 comprises 16 residues. CDR1 and CDR2 from the germline V gene are SGHTA and FQGNSA. The ends were cut back, 1 base at V and 3 bases at J, with 13 bases in the middle. CDR3 coding DNA: TGTGCCAGCAGCTTAGTCCCCAGGGTTGGCTACAATGAGCAGTTCTTC. It specifies CASSLVPRVGYNEQFF.

This chain joins TRBV11-3 and TRBJ2-2; maybe TRBD2 (7 bases). V gave up 5 bases and J gave up 4 bases, with 14 bases separating them. Germline lookup yields CDR1 SGHNT and CDR2 YENEEA. The length of the CDR3 is 15 residues. CDR3 DNA sequence: TGTGCCAGCAGCCCGAGGGGGGGCGCCACCGGGGAGCTGTTTTTT. Its protein product is CASSPRGGATGELFF.

The V call is TRBV28, the J call TRBJ1-3; D is uncertain. Trimming took 11 bases from V and 4 from J, leaving 12 bases between them. Germline-derived CDR1 and CDR2 are MDHEN and SYDVKM. The CDR3 totals 12 residues. CDR3 bases: TGTGCCTCCAAAGAGGGCGGAAACACCATATATTTT. Translated, it gives CASKEGGNTIYF.

Only one count was recorded for this clone. The genes are TRBV19 and TRBJ1-6; 8 bases match TRBD1. Germline V gene data show CDR1 as LNHDA and CDR2 as SQIVND (reference sequence). The CDR3 spans 17 residues. V shed 3 bases, J shed 1 base, and the junction held 5 bases outside the gene matches. The CDR3 here is CASSIRQGNSYNSPLHF. The CDR3 region has the DNA TGTGCCAGTAGTATCAGACAGGGGAATTCCTATAATTCACCCCTCCACTTT.

The chain links TRBV5-4 to TRBJ1-2; 7 nucleotides align to TRBD1. This CDR3 has 13 amino acids. CDR1 is SGHNT and CDR2 is YYREEE in the germline V gene (reference sequence). Trimming took 3 bases from V and 6 from J; bases not matched to a gene: 5. CDR3 loop: CASSWTGRDGYTF. The CDR3, as DNA: TGTGCCAGCAGCTGGACAGGAAGGGATGGCTACACCTTC. Filled out from reference TRBV5-4 and TRBJ1-2, the complete variable domain reads ETGVTQSPTHLIKTRGQQVTLRCSSQSGHNTVSWYQQALGQGPQFIFQYYREEENGRGNFPPRFSGLQFPNYSSELNVNALELDDSALYLCASSWTGRDGYTFGSGTRLTVV.

J is TRBJ1-1 and V is TRBV27; TRBD1 aligns across 8 bases. The germline gives CDR1 MNHEY, CDR2 SMNVEV (reference sequence). Trimming cost V 5 bases and J 5 bases; bases outside gene matches: 13. The length of the CDR3 is 16 residues. In DNA, the CDR3 is TGTGCCAGCAGTCACCCGAACAGGGGGAGTAGGACTGAAGCTTTCTTT. Amino acid sequence: CASSHPNRGSRTEAFF.

The chain carries TRBV7-2 and TRBJ2-7, with 10 positions matching TRBD2. Germline-derived CDR1 and CDR2 are SGHTA and FQGNSA. There are 16 residues in the CDR3. J was trimmed by 2 bases and V by 1 base; bases with no gene match: 5. The CDR3 loop is CASSLDPSGGPYEQYF. As DNA, the CDR3 is TGTGCCAGCAGCTTAGATCCTAGCGGGGGCCCCTACGAGCAGTACTTC.

The count of this clone is one. This sequence joins TRBV11-2 and TRBJ2-2, with a tentative D call TRBD2 (7 bases). The germline V and J ends were trimmed by 1 base and 7 bases, with 10 bases remaining between them. CDR3 length: 14 residues. CDR1 SGHAT and CDR2 FQNNGV come from the germline V gene. The CDR3 here is CASSLGGGGGELFF. CDR3 sequence (DNA): TGTGCCAGCAGCTTAGGCGGGGGCGGCGGGGAGCTGTTTTTT.

The chain links TRBV6-1 to TRBJ2-3; D might be TRBD2 (7 bases). The germline V and J ends were trimmed by 1 base and 2 bases, with 22 bases remaining between them. Germline V gene sequence: CDR1 MNHNS, CDR2 SASEGT. CDR3 length: 19 amino acids. The CDR3 coding sequence is TGTGCCAGCAGTGAAGGAATTTGGGGGGGCCCAGGGAACACAGATACGCAGTATTTT. Amino acid sequence: CASSEGIWGGPGNTDTQYF.

This clone was detected only a few times. The J gene is TRBJ1-2, the V gene TRBV27, with D possibly matching TRBD1 (6 bases). CDR3 length: 19 amino acids. The V and J ends lost 5 bases and 8 bases respectively, with 33 bases between them. Germline loops: CDR1 MNHEY, CDR2 SMNVEV (reference sequence). CDR3 in DNA: TGTGCCAGCAGTACCATATCTACCCCCCGACAGGTGGGGAGTTGGGGCTACACCTTC. Its protein product is CASSTISTPRQVGSWGYTF.

V is TRBV29-1 and J is TRBJ2-1; D is perhaps TRBD2 (6 bases). V was pared by 0 bases and J by 5 bases, with 14 bases between. The CDR3 totals 15 residues. From germline, CDR1 is SQVTM and CDR2 ANQGSEA. The CDR3 DNA sequence: TGCAGCGTTGAAGAAGGACTAAAGGCGGACAATGAGCAGTTCTTC. This translates into CSVEEGLKADNEQFF.

V gene TRBV27 combines with J gene TRBJ2-2; D is uncertain. Trimming stripped 5 bases from V and 1 base from J, with 11 bases between. Germline lookup yields CDR1 MNHEY and CDR2 SMNVEV (reference sequence). The CDR3 covers 15 residues. DNA for the CDR3: TGTGCCAGCAGTCCTATGACGGGGAACACCGGGGAGCTGTTTTTT. Encoded protein: CASSPMTGNTGELFF.

V and J are TRBV4-1 and TRBJ1-6; TRBD1 agrees at 9 bases. Germline-derived CDR1 and CDR2 are MGHRA and YSYEKL. The trim removed 3 bases at V and 7 bases at J, leaving 4 bases unmatched. The CDR3 runs to 15 residues. The CDR3 loop is CASSHTGTGNSPLHF. CDR3 DNA sequence: TGCGCCAGCAGCCACACCGGGACAGGGAATTCACCCCTCCACTTT.

The chain has TRBV28 and TRBJ2-3; TRBD1 matches at 7 bases. This CDR3 is 15 amino acids long. V dropped 2 bases and J dropped 3; count of bases not matched to a gene: 5. Germline V gene sequence: CDR1 MDHEN, CDR2 SYDVKM. The CDR3: CASSLLYRGTDTQYF. For the CDR3, the DNA is TGTGCCAGCAGTTTACTTTACAGGGGAACAGATACGCAGTATTTT.

The chain recombines TRBV9 with TRBJ1-5; D may be TRBD1 (6 bases). The CDR3 totals 14 residues. The V gene lost 4 bases and the J gene lost 5 bases, with 13 bases spanning the gap. Per the germline V gene, CDR1 is SGDLS and CDR2 is YYNGEE. CDR3 region: CASSHGQTYQPQHF. The CDR3 nucleotides are TGTGCCAGCAGCCACGGACAGACTTATCAGCCCCAGCATTTT.

The chain uses TRBV29-1 and TRBJ1-1; the match to TRBD1 covers 7 bases. The CDR3 length is 11 residues. V gave up 6 bases and J gave up 4 bases; unmatched junction bases: 2. The V gene's germline CDR1 is SQVTM and CDR2 ANQGSEA. CDR3 amino acids: CSVGTATEAFF. The CDR3 DNA reads as TGCAGCGTCGGGACAGCCACTGAAGCTTTCTTT. The whole variable domain, filled in from reference TRBV29-1 and TRBJ1-1, reads SAVISQKPSRDICQRGTSLTIQCQVDSQVTMMFWYRQQPGQSLTLIATANQGSEATYESGFVIDKFPISRPNLTFSTLTVSNMSPEDSSIYLCSVGTATEAFFGQGTRLTVV.

This sequence joins TRBV5-4 and TRBJ1-6; D possibly corresponds to TRBD1 (5 bases). V was clipped by 4 bases and J by 5 bases, with 13 bases between them. Germline V gene data show CDR1 as SGHNT and CDR2 as YYREEE (reference sequence). The CDR3 loop spans 15 amino acids. The CDR3 DNA reads as TGTGCCAGCAGCCAGGGTGCCGCTCATAATTCACCCCTCCACTTT. It translates to CASSQGAAHNSPLHF.